This passage covers 19 T cell receptor beta chains from one sample sequenced in a study of cytomegalovirus exposure and HLA in healthy donors. Profiled with immunoSEQ multiplex PCR; TCRdb holds only in-frame clones, not every one. Among roughly 110,000 clones listed, around 90% were seen once. Sequenced sample: PBMCs. The source is a woman aged 18-29 years in good health and CMV-seropositive.

V gene TRBV2 combines with J gene TRBJ1-3; D uncertain. The CDR3 is made up of 14 amino acids. Germline V gene data show CDR1 as SNHLY and CDR2 as FYNNEI. Deletions cut 8 bases from V and 0 bases from J, with 11 bases between. The CDR3 DNA reads TGTGCCAGCGTCTCAGATTCCTCTGGAAACACCATATATTTT. Amino acid sequence: CASVSDSSGNTIYF.

The V call is TRBV6-1, the J call TRBJ2-7; D is possibly TRBD2 (5 bases). The V end was cut by 8 bases, the J end by 7 bases, with 15 bases between. The CDR3 runs 12 residues. Germline assignment: CDR1 MNHNS and CDR2 SASEGT. For the CDR3, the DNA is TGTGCCAGCGGACTCCCCGCTGTAGAGCAGTACTTC. It translates to CASGLPAVEQYF.

This sequence joins TRBV5-6 and TRBJ2-5; 13 positions match TRBD2. The CDR3 consists of 17 residues. V lost 6 bases to trimming and J lost 2 bases; unmatched junction nucleotides: 10. Per the germline V gene, CDR1 is SGHDT and CDR2 is YYEEEE. CDR3 in DNA: TGTGCCAGCACCCCCTTCGGACTAGCGGGGGTTCAAGAGACCCAGTACTTC. Amino acids: CASTPFGLAGVQETQYF.

In its sample, this clone was seen once. The V gene is TRBV7-9, the J gene TRBJ2-1, with TRBD1 matching 9 bases. CDR3 size: 15 residues. J lost 8 bases, V lost 5 bases, and 10 bases had no gene match. Germline V gives CDR1 SEHNR, CDR2 FQNEAQ (reference sequence). CDR3 loop: CASSPWTGEKDEQFF. The CDR3 DNA is TGTGCCAGCAGCCCCTGGACAGGGGAGAAGGATGAGCAGTTCTTC.

V is TRBV9 and J is TRBJ2-2; 8 bases map to TRBD2. Germline-derived CDR1 and CDR2 are SGDLS and YYNGEE. The ends lost 3 bases at V and 6 bases at J; junction bases unmatched: 7. The CDR3 is 15 amino acids. The CDR3 here is CASSAGGADAGELFF. The CDR3 DNA reads as TGTGCCAGCAGCGCCGGGGGGGCCGACGCCGGGGAGCTGTTTTTT.

The V gene is TRBV7-9, the J gene TRBJ1-4; 7 bases align to TRBD1. Germline values: CDR1 SEHNR, CDR2 FQNEAQ (reference sequence). Trimming cost V 4 bases and J 6 bases; bases outside gene matches: 2. The CDR3 length is 13 residues. The CDR3 DNA is TGTGCCAGCAGCTGGGACAGCTATGAAAAACTGTTTTTT. The encoded protein is CASSWDSYEKLFF.

The chain combines TRBV4-1 with TRBJ1-1; D unresolved. The CDR3 loop spans 15 amino acids. From germline, CDR1 is MGHRA and CDR2 YSYEKL. V lost 0 bases and J lost 0, with 8 bases in between. CDR3 DNA sequence: TGCGCCAGCAGCCAAGATCTGGGCGTGAACACTGAAGCTTTCTTT. It translates to CASSQDLGVNTEAFF.

The genes are TRBV18 and TRBJ2-3, with D tentatively TRBD2 (6 bases). The CDR3 is made up of 14 amino acids. V was pared by 4 bases and J by 1 base, with 9 bases between. Per the germline V gene, CDR1 is KGHSH and CDR2 is LQKENI. The CDR3 DNA sequence: TGTGCCAGCTCACTGGGGGGTGGCACAGATACGCAGTATTTT. Its translation: CASSLGGGTDTQYF. Variable domain in full (rest from reference TRBV18 and TRBJ2-3): NAGVMQNPRHLVRRRGQEARLRCSPMKGHSHVYWYRQLPEEGLKFMVYLQKENIIDESGMPKERFSAEFPKEGPSILRIQQVVRGDSAAYFCASSLGGGTDTQYFGPGTRLTVL.

The chain couples TRBV27 to TRBJ1-2; the match to TRBD1 covers 8 bases. This CDR3 has 14 residues. V was clipped by 5 bases and J by 4 bases; unmatched bases: 6. CDR1 is MNHEY, CDR2 SMNVEV, per germline (reference sequence). The CDR3 nucleotides are TGTGCCAGCAGTGCCTGGGACAGGCTCTATGGCTACACCTTC. As protein: CASSAWDRLYGYTF.

V is TRBV27 and J is TRBJ2-1; D remains unclear. Germline V lookup: CDR1 MNHEY, CDR2 SMNVEV (reference sequence). V was pared by 1 base and J by 3 bases, with 10 bases between. The CDR3 contains 15 residues. The CDR3 is CASSLFPLLYNEQFF. In DNA form, the CDR3 reads TGTGCCAGCAGTTTATTCCCCCTCCTCTACAATGAGCAGTTCTTC.

Only a few counts were recorded for this clone. The CDR3 DNA follows: TGTGCCAGCAGTCCCCGGGACAGTGCTTACGAGCAGTACTTC. It encodes CASSPRDSAYEQYF. The chain couples TRBV6-1 to TRBJ2-7; 7 bases align to TRBD1. After removal of 5 bases from V and 4 bases from J, the junction contained 8 bases not matched to a gene. Germline lookup yields CDR1 MNHNS and CDR2 SASEGT. CDR3 length: 14 amino acids.

The chain has TRBV28 and TRBJ1-1, with a weak D call TRBD1 (6 bases). The germline V gene encodes CDR1 MDHEN and CDR2 SYDVKM. The CDR3 is 13 amino acids. V was pared by 7 bases and J by 0 bases, with 9 bases between. Here the CDR3 DNA reads TGTGCCAGCAAGGACAGAATGAACACTGAAGCTTTCTTT. Translating it yields CASKDRMNTEAFF.

V usage is TRBV28 and J usage is TRBJ1-1; 9 nucleotides agree with TRBD1. Trimming removed 6 bases from V and 11 bases from J; junction bases left unmatched: 10. This CDR3 region has 13 residues. Germline V CDR1 and CDR2: MDHEN, SYDVKM. The CDR3 nucleotides read TGTGCCAGCAGCAACGGACAGGGGCGCTCGGCTTTCTTT. The encoded protein is CASSNGQGRSAFF.

The chain couples TRBV6-6 to TRBJ1-6; unclear D gene. Germline V CDR1 and CDR2: MNHNY, SVGAGI (reference sequence). The germline V and J ends were trimmed by 6 bases and 7 bases, with 7 bases remaining between them. The CDR3 length is 12 residues. The CDR3 region is CASSRRNSPLHF. The CDR3 DNA is TGTGCCAGCAGCAGGCGAAATTCACCCCTCCACTTT.

This clone was detected only a few times. The chain joins TRBV25-1 to TRBJ1-5, with TRBD1 matching 9 bases. This CDR3 has 14 amino acids. CDR1 MGHDK and CDR2 SYGVNS come from the germline V gene. The V gene end was trimmed by 7 bases and the J gene end by 6 bases; junction bases not matched to a gene: 7. In DNA form, the CDR3 reads TGTGCCAGCACCAACAGGGGGCAGCTTCAGCCCCAGCATTTT. The encoded protein is CASTNRGQLQPQHF.

This clone appeared a few times. The chain joins TRBV6-1 to TRBJ2-3; TRBD1 matches at 7 bases. The CDR3 length is 14 residues. Germline V lookup: CDR1 MNHNS, CDR2 SASEGT. Trimming took 0 bases from V and 4 from J; bases not matched to a gene: 1. CDR3 sequence reads: CASSEATGADTQYF. Here the CDR3 DNA reads TGTGCCAGCAGTGAAGCCACAGGGGCAGATACGCAGTATTTT.

V usage is TRBV14 and J usage is TRBJ2-1; 14 bases are a match to TRBD2. This CDR3 is 21 amino acids long. The ends lost 2 bases at V and 5 bases at J; junction bases unmatched: 17. Germline V lookup: CDR1 SGHDN, CDR2 FVKESK. The CDR3 bases are TGTGCCAGCAGCCAAAGCCCCGGACTAGCGGGGGGCCTGGAAAGCCACAATGAGCAGTTCTTC. It specifies CASSQSPGLAGGLESHNEQFF.

The rearrangement joins TRBV11-2 to TRBJ2-7; D may be TRBD1 (6 bases). With 0 bases removed from V and 0 bases from J, the gap between germline ends came to 12 bases. This CDR3 is 16 amino acids long. Germline-derived CDR1 and CDR2 are SGHAT and FQNNGV. CDR3 nucleotide sequence: TGTGCCAGCAGCTTAGACGGAACAGGGCTCTCCTACGAGCAGTACGTC. Its translation is CASSLDGTGLSYEQYV.

The chain combines TRBV7-9 with TRBJ2-5; 9 bases agree with TRBD1. Per the germline V gene, CDR1 is SEHNR and CDR2 is FQNEAQ (reference sequence). CDR3 length equals 15 residues. After removal of 5 bases from V and 5 bases from J, the junction contained 9 bases not matched to a gene. In DNA, the CDR3 is TGTGCCAGCAGCCTTGGGACAGGGACTTGGGAGACCCAGTACTTC. This codes for CASSLGTGTWETQYF. Based on the CDR3 plus reference TRBV7-9 and TRBJ2-5, the full variable domain is DTGVSQNPRHKITKRGQNVTFRCDPISEHNRLYWYRQTLGQGPEFLTYFQNEAQLEKSRLLSDRFSAERPKGSFSTLEIQRTEQGDSAMYLCASSLGTGTWETQYFGPGTRLLVL.